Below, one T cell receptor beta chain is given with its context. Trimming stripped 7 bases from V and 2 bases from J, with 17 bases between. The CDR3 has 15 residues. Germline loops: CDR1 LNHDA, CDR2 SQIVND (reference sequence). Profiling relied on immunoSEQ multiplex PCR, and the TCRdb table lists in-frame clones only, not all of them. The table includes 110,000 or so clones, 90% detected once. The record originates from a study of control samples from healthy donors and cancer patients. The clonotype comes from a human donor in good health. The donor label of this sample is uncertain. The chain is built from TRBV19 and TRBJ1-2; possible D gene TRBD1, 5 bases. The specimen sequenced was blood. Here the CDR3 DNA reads TGTGCCAGTAACCGACCCGGGGGACTGAACTATGGCTACACCTTC. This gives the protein CASNRPGGLNYGYTF.